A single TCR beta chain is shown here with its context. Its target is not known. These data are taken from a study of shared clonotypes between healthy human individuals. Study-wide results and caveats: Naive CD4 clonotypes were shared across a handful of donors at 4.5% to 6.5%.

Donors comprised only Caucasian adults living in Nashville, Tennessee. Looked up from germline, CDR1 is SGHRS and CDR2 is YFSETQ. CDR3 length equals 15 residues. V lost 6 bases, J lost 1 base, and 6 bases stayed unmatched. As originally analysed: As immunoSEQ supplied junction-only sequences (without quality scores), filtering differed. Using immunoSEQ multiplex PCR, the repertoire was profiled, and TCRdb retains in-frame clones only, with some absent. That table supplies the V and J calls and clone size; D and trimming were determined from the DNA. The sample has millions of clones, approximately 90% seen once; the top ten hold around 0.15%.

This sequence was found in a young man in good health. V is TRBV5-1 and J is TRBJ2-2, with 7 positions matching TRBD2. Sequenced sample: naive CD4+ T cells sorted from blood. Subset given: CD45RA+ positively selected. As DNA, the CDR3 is TGCGCCAGCACCTTCGGACTAGAGAACACCGGGGAGCTGTTTTTT. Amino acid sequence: CASTFGLENTGELFF.